One and the same sample provided the 24 T cell receptor beta chains below, sequenced in a study of T cells in narcolepsy. Sequencing used immunoSEQ multiplex PCR; TCRdb keeps in-frame clones, though not all of them. The sample carries just over 20,000 clones, around 83% recorded once. The sequencing input was memory (CD45RA-) CD4+ T cells from blood. All receptors derive from a human donor in good health.

V usage is TRBV14 and J usage is TRBJ2-2; D gene ambiguous. The CDR3 extends over 16 amino acids. V was pared by 2 bases and J by 2 bases, with 12 bases between. The germline CDR1 and CDR2 sequences are SGHDN and FVKESK. The CDR3 DNA sequence: TGTGCCAGCAGCCAATTAGGCAACCCTAACACCGGGGAGCTGTTTTTT. This translates into CASSQLGNPNTGELFF.

The sample holds a few counts of this clone. J is TRBJ2-1 and V is TRBV4-3; possible D gene TRBD1, 6 bases. Germline V gene lookup returns CDR1 LGHNA and CDR2 YSLEER. CDR3 length equals 15 residues. Trimming removed 2 bases from V and 5 bases from J, with 13 bases in between. DNA of the CDR3: TGCGCCAGCAGCCAACGACTAAGACAGGACAATGAGCAGTTCTTC. Translation gives CASSQRLRQDNEQFF.

By sample fraction, this clone is medium-sized. The rearrangement links TRBV2 to TRBJ1-4; TRBD1 agrees at 7 bases. The CDR3 is 15 amino acids. J was trimmed by 3 bases and V by 6 bases; bases with no gene match: 7. Germline V gives CDR1 SNHLY, CDR2 FYNNEI. CDR3 region: CASSVGQASNEKLFF. As DNA, the CDR3 is TGTGCCAGCAGCGTAGGACAGGCCTCTAATGAAAAACTGTTTTTT.

The chain joins TRBV7-2 to TRBJ1-5, with no clear D. Germline CDR1 is SGHTA and CDR2 is FQGNSA. Trimming took 5 bases from V and 4 from J, leaving 9 bases between them. The CDR3 contains 13 residues. In DNA, the CDR3 is TGTGCCAGCAGCCTCCGGTGGAATCAGCCCCAGCATTTT. This translates into CASSLRWNQPQHF.

The count of this clone is one. The chain recombines TRBV6-1 with TRBJ2-7; unclear D gene. CDR1 is MNHNS and CDR2 is SASEGT in the germline V gene. This CDR3 has 12 amino acids. The ends were cut back, 5 bases at V and 6 bases at J, with 11 bases in the middle. The CDR3 protein is CASSWSRGEQYF. CDR3 nucleotide sequence: TGTGCCAGCAGTTGGTCTCGTGGCGAGCAGTACTTC.

J is TRBJ2-1 and V is TRBV6-6; 11 bases fit TRBD2. Germline V gene sequence: CDR1 MNHNY, CDR2 SVGAGI (reference sequence). The ends lost 6 bases at V and 12 bases at J; junction bases unmatched: 1. The CDR3 extends over 11 amino acids. This chain's CDR3 is CASSLAGGQFF. CDR3 DNA: TGTGCCAGCAGCCTAGCGGGAGGGCAGTTCTTC.

The CDR3 here is CASSPGRTDTQYF. The CDR3 DNA follows: TGTGCCAGTAGTCCAGGGAGAACAGATACGCAGTATTTT. The gene calls are TRBV19 and TRBJ2-3; D possibly uses TRBD1 or TRBD2 (5 bases each). CDR3 length: 13 residues. Germline loops: CDR1 LNHDA, CDR2 SQIVND (reference sequence). Trimming pared 5 bases from V and 3 bases from J, leaving 9 bases between.

The gene calls are TRBV6-1 and TRBJ1-6; 8 nucleotides match TRBD1. The CDR3 runs to 14 residues. With V trimmed by 3 bases and J by 7 bases, 2 bases remained unmatched. Germline CDR1 is MNHNS and CDR2 is SASEGT. In DNA form, the CDR3 reads TGTGCCAGCAGTGATAGACAGGGGAATTCACCCCTCCACTTT. Amino acid sequence: CASSDRQGNSPLHF.

The gene calls are TRBV18 and TRBJ1-1, with TRBD1 matching 7 bases. CDR3 length: 16 residues. Trimming took 2 bases from V and 4 from J; bases not matched to a gene: 10. Germline V gene sequence: CDR1 KGHSH, CDR2 LQKENI. The CDR3 DNA is TGTGCCAGCTCACCAACTTCCCGACAGGGTAGCACTGAAGCTTTCTTT. Translation: CASSPTSRQGSTEAFF.

The chain uses TRBV19 and TRBJ1-1, with D maybe TRBD1 (6 bases). Germline loops: CDR1 LNHDA, CDR2 SQIVND (reference sequence). The CDR3 is made up of 12 amino acids. V was clipped by 7 bases and J by 8 bases, with 14 bases between them. CDR3: CASNQRTEEAFF. The CDR3 bases are TGTGCCAGTAACCAGCGGACAGAAGAAGCTTTCTTT.

The chain combines TRBV6-1 with TRBJ2-3, with a possible D match to TRBD1 (6 bases). The CDR3 is made up of 14 amino acids. Trimming took off 8 bases at V and 3 bases at J, with 15 bases between the two ends. Germline CDR1 MNHNS, CDR2 SASEGT. The CDR3 protein is CASLRGQGTDTQYF. The CDR3 coding sequence is TGTGCCAGCCTGAGGGGCCAGGGGACAGATACGCAGTATTTT.

This rearrangement joins TRBV10-3 to TRBJ2-7, with 12 bases that match TRBD2. The CDR3 totals 16 residues. Germline V CDR1 and CDR2: ENHRY, SYGVKD. The V and J ends lost 7 bases and 2 bases, in that order; junction bases with no gene match: 9. CDR3 DNA: TGTGCCATCACCCCCTCATCTAGCGGGAGGGCCTACGAGCAGTACTTC. This translates into CAITPSSSGRAYEQYF.

The gene calls are TRBV7-2 and TRBJ1-1; no definite D call. The germline gives CDR1 SGHTA, CDR2 FQGNSA. The V gene lost 5 bases and the J gene lost 5 bases, with 18 bases spanning the gap. The CDR3 contains 15 residues. DNA of the CDR3: TGTGCCAGCAGCCCGCGGTTCGGCTCGGAGACTGAAGCTTTCTTT. This gives the protein CASSPRFGSETEAFF. The entire variable domain, with the rest obtained from reference TRBV7-2 and TRBJ1-1, is as follows: GAGVSQSPSNKVTEKGKDVELRCDPISGHTALYWYRQSLGQGLEFLIYFQGNSAPDKSGLPSDRFSAERTGGSVSTLTIQRTQQEDSAVYLCASSPRFGSETEAFFGQGTRLTVV.

V gene TRBV19 combines with J gene TRBJ1-6; 7 nucleotides agree with TRBD1. The CDR3 spans 13 residues. The germline V gene encodes CDR1 LNHDA and CDR2 SQIVND (reference sequence). Unmatched junction bases numbered 3, after V lost 9 bases and J lost 4 bases. The CDR3 sequence: CASRDRYNSPLHF. The CDR3 bases are TGTGCCAGCCGGGACAGATATAATTCACCCCTCCACTTT.

This sequence joins TRBV20-1 and TRBJ2-7; no clear D. V was pared by 5 bases and J by 6 bases, with 8 bases between. The CDR3 is 10 residues long. Germline CDR1 and CDR2: DFQATT and SNEGSKA (reference sequence). The CDR3, as DNA: TGCAGTGCTTTAGGATCCGAGCAGTACTTC. Translation gives CSALGSEQYF.

The rearrangement links TRBV5-1 to TRBJ1-3; D is unclear. V was pared by 0 bases and J by 0 bases, with 10 bases between. Germline V gene sequence: CDR1 SGHRS, CDR2 YFSETQ. The CDR3 runs to 16 residues. The DNA for the CDR3 is TGCGCCAGCAGCTTGGAGGGTACTTACTCTGGAAACACCATATATTTT. Protein product: CASSLEGTYSGNTIYF. The whole variable domain, filled in from reference TRBV5-1 and TRBJ1-3, reads KAGVTQTPRYLIKTRGQQVTLSCSPISGHRSVSWYQQTPGQGLQFLFEYFSETQRNKGNFPGRFSGRQFSNSRSEMNVSTLELGDSALYLCASSLEGTYSGNTIYFGEGSWLTVV.

The J gene is TRBJ2-1, the V gene TRBV6-1, with a possible D match to TRBD1 (6 bases). Germline loops: CDR1 MNHNS, CDR2 SASEGT. V lost 8 bases to trimming and J lost 3 bases, with 14 bases between them. This CDR3 region has 14 residues. The CDR3, as DNA: TGTGCCAGCCAGCACGACAGGAGCTACAATGAGCAGTTCTTC. This codes for CASQHDRSYNEQFF.

This chain uses TRBV7-2 with TRBJ2-7; tentative D call: TRBD2 (5 bases). This CDR3 region has 12 residues. Trimming pared 3 bases from V and 6 bases from J, leaving 9 bases between. Germline V lookup: CDR1 SGHTA, CDR2 FQGNSA. The CDR3 DNA reads as TGTGCCAGCAGCTTTATAGCGTCCGAGCAGTACTTC. Protein product: CASSFIASEQYF.

This sequence joins TRBV5-4 and TRBJ2-3; no clear D gene. CDR1 and CDR2 (germline): SGHNT, YYREEE (reference sequence). V lost 0 bases and J lost 3, with 8 bases in between. This CDR3 is built from 14 residues. DNA for the CDR3: TGTGCCAGCAGCTTGGTATCCCAAACAGATACGCAGTATTTT. It encodes CASSLVSQTDTQYF.

In its sample, this clone was seen a few times. V usage is TRBV5-8 and J usage is TRBJ2-1; 13 bases agree with TRBD2. The trim removed 3 bases at V and 0 bases at J, leaving 12 bases unmatched. The germline CDR1 and CDR2 sequences are SGHTS and YDEGEE. This CDR3 has 20 residues. CDR3 in DNA: TGTGCCAGCAGCTCGGGGGAACTAGCGGGAGGGTCCGGCTCCTACAATGAGCAGTTCTTC. It codes for CASSSGELAGGSGSYNEQFF.

The V call is TRBV25-1, the J call TRBJ2-5; D is perhaps TRBD1 or TRBD2 (5 bases each). CDR3 length: 15 residues. V lost 1 base and J 1 base, leaving 10 bases between the germline ends. Germline values: CDR1 MGHDK, CDR2 SYGVNS. The CDR3 region has the DNA TGTGCCAGCAGTGAATTCCGGGGCAGCCAAGAGACCCAGTACTTC. The encoded protein is CASSEFRGSQETQYF.

The genes are TRBV4-1 and TRBJ1-1; no definite D call. V was shortened by 0 bases and J by 3 bases, with 11 bases between the two germline ends. CDR1 and CDR2 from the germline V gene are MGHRA and YSYEKL. The CDR3 has 15 amino acids. The CDR3: CASSQDLKLHTEAFF. DNA for the CDR3: TGCGCCAGCAGCCAAGACTTGAAACTCCACACTGAAGCTTTCTTT.

Of note for this clone: The junction departs from the called germline gene at one end, perhaps through a read error. This sequence joins TRBV7-3 and TRBJ2-5, with D perhaps TRBD2 (5 bases). This CDR3 region has 13 residues. Germline V lookup: CDR1 SGHTA, CDR2 FQGTGA. The DNA of the CDR3 is TGTGCCAGCAGCTTAGACGGGATGTCGTGGTTGGACTTC. This encodes CASSLDGMSWLDF. Combining the CDR3 with reference TRBV7-3 and TRBJ2-5 gives the whole variable domain GAGVSQTPSNKVTEKGKYVELRCDPISGHTALYWYRQSLGQGPEFLIYFQGTGAADDSGLPNDRFFAVRPEGSVSTLKIQRTERGDSAVYLCASSLDGMSWLDFGPGTRLLVL.

V gene TRBV21-1 combines with J gene TRBJ1-1; the listed D gene, TRBD1, was not tested against the DNA. TRBV21-1 is assigned pseudogene status. The CDR3 loop spans 13 amino acids. DNA for the CDR3: TGTGCCAGAAGGGGGTGTGGGGGCCCTGAAGCTTTCTTT. This gives the protein CARRGCGGPEAFF.